Shown below are 3 T cell receptor beta chains from a single sample sequenced in a study of cytomegalovirus exposure and HLA in healthy donors. Both 60 Vbeta primers and 13 Jbeta primers went into the PCR. Clones were sequenced by immunoSEQ multiplex PCR, and TCRdb holds only the in-frame ones, with some missing. This table holds 100,000 to 150,000 clones, about 81% found once. Sample: PBMCs. These receptors came from a woman younger than 45 in good health and CMV-seronegative.

The chain has TRBV2 and TRBJ1-3; D call uncertain. With 5 bases removed from V and 0 bases from J, the gap between germline ends came to 8 bases. The CDR3 spans 14 residues. Germline-derived CDR1 and CDR2 are SNHLY and FYNNEI. CDR3 DNA: TGTGCCAGCAGTTTTGCGGGCTCTGGAAACACCATATATTTT. Its protein is CASSFAGSGNTIYF. Full variable domain (remainder filled in from reference TRBV2 and TRBJ1-3): EPEVTQTPSHQVTQMGQEVILRCVPISNHLYFYWYRQILGQKVEFLVSFYNNEISEKSEIFDDQFSVERPDGSNFTLKIRSTKLEDSAMYFCASSFAGSGNTIYFGEGSWLTVV.

The gene calls are TRBV11-2 and TRBJ2-5; TRBD2 matches at 11 bases. V lost 6 bases and J lost 1; bases outside the gene matches: 4. This CDR3 has 15 residues. Germline V CDR1 and CDR2: SGHAT, FQNNGV. In DNA, the CDR3 is TGTGCCAGCAGGCCTAGCGGGGGGTCCCAAGAGACCCAGTACTTC. Translating gives CASRPSGGSQETQYF.

CDR3 sequence: CASRSNRGSTDTQYF. CDR3 nucleotides: TGCGCCAGCAGGTCTAACAGGGGGAGCACAGATACGCAGTATTTT. The V and J genes are TRBV5-1 and TRBJ2-3; 8 nucleotides line up with TRBD1. The CDR3 spans 15 residues. V trimming: 5 bases; J trimming: 0 bases; junction bases outside the gene matches: 5. Germline V lookup: CDR1 SGHRS, CDR2 YFSETQ. The full variable domain, completed using reference TRBV5-1 and TRBJ2-3, is KAGVTQTPRYLIKTRGQQVTLSCSPISGHRSVSWYQQTPGQGLQFLFEYFSETQRNKGNFPGRFSGRQFSNSRSEMNVSTLELGDSALYLCASRSNRGSTDTQYFGPGTRLTVL.